The entry below describes one TCR beta chain. TCRdb's table, derived via immunoSEQ multiplex PCR, lists solely in-frame clones and lacks some. Here the sample spans roughly 2.2 million clones, about 92% being singletons. This entry is derived from a study of shared clonotypes between healthy human individuals. About the study: Three plates each covered CD4 naive and memory; CD8 naive two, CD8 memory one.

The material sequenced was naive CD4+ T cells from PBMCs. Subset in this sample: CD45RA+ positively selected. This TCR was recovered from a man between 18 and 29 years old in good health. Some clones in this sample may be carry-over from other donors' samples.

Here the CDR3 DNA reads TGTGCCAGCAGCCTCCCACCGACTTCCGAGCAGTACTTC. As protein: CASSLPPTSEQYF. This chain connects TRBV28 to TRBJ2-7, with D unresolved. Germline CDR1 and CDR2: MDHEN and SYDVKM. The CDR3 runs to 13 residues. With 6 bases removed from V and 6 bases from J, the gap between germline ends came to 15 bases. Together with reference TRBV28 and TRBJ2-7, the CDR3 gives the full variable domain: DVKVTQSSRYLVKRTGEKVFLECVQDMDHENMFWYRQDPGLGLRLIYFSYDVKMKEKGDIPEGYSVSREKKERFSLILESASTNQTSMYLCASSLPPTSEQYFGPGTRLTVT.